These T cell receptor beta chains were read from a single sample in a study of sequential checkpoint blockade in melanoma. Sequencing was performed with immunoSEQ multiplex PCR; in TCRdb, only in-frame clones are kept and a portion is missing. The repertoire holds fewer than 40,000 clones, with 70% to 90% as singletons. The sample here was CD8+ T cells sorted from blood (inferred from file names), taken from a patient given nivolumab and ipilimumab in sequence. Receptors were obtained from a human donor with melanoma. Each CDR3 is given without its conserved first and last residue. The size field is filled for only some rows; it gives once, few, many or a size class.

size,J,V,CDR3
.,TRBJ2-1,TRBV5-6,ASSDMTRGGSGNEQF
.,TRBJ1-2,TRBV7-9,ASSPQGNYGYT
few,TRBJ1-1,TRBV2,ASSDNRGLNTEAF
.,TRBJ2-1,TRBV7-3,ASSSESSGSLNNEQF
once,TRBJ2-1,TRBV5-1,ASSLGGGGGEQF
.,TRBJ1-5,TRBV6-1,ASSEGTGTDQPQH
few,TRBJ2-1,TRBV9,ASSVEGGAYNEQF
.,TRBJ2-1,TRBV7-3,ASSHSGTSSYNEQF
.,TRBJ2-5,TRBV9,ASSASGLATRETQY
.,TRBJ1-2,TRBV5-6,ASSFSDSNYGYT
.,TRBJ1-2,TRBV19,ASSGRDMLFDPHGYT
once,TRBJ2-2,TRBV7-9,ASRPANTGELF
.,TRBJ2-2,TRBV19,ASFQGINTGELF
.,TRBJ2-7,TRBV10-3,AISVTGVTYEQY
.,TRBJ2-2,TRBV30,AWSWTGGITGELF
.,TRBJ2-1,TRBV4-3,ASSQVPGGLAGVGEQF
few,TRBJ2-6,TRBV28,ASQGRPGTGSGANVLT
.,TRBJ2-7,TRBV27,ASSSRMGLNYEQY
.,TRBJ1-1,TRBV19,ASSELNTEAF
.,TRBJ2-5,TRBV19,ASQDVRGGAETQY
.,TRBJ2-1,TRBV19,ASSAWLAGVSYNEQF
once,TRBJ1-2,TRBV11-2,ASSFRGSDVYGYT
.,TRBJ2-7,TRBV7-2,ASSPGTGGFEQY
.,TRBJ2-5,TRBV27,ASSAGGSIETQY
.,TRBJ2-2,TRBV11-2,ASSSQTSPSAGELF
.,TRBJ2-7,TRBV28,ASRGLADRYEQY
once,TRBJ1-5,TRBV19,ASSIMTGFNQPQH
.,TRBJ2-5,TRBV29-1,SVADWREGTETQY
.,TRBJ2-1,TRBV27,AKQGAPDNTSYNEQF
.,TRBJ2-2,TRBV7-3,ASRFSGTNTGELF
.,TRBJ2-1,TRBV29-1,SGQDRGEQF
.,TRBJ2-1,TRBV6-5,ASSYRQISYNEQF
.,TRBJ1-6,TRBV6-6,ASKVEGFYNSPLH
.,TRBJ2-7,TRBV4-1,ASSYRDRGTYEQY
.,TRBJ1-1,TRBV7-9,ACSLGQGSETEAF
.,TRBJ2-7,TRBV4-2,ASSQEGGSSYEQY
.,TRBJ2-1,TRBV7-9,ASSVYYNEQF
.,TRBJ2-2,TRBV19,ASSFRLATGELF
.,.,TRBV7-9,ASSSSESSYEQY
few,TRBJ2-3,TRBV28,ASSPPRRPDADTQY
.,TRBJ2-7,TRBV9,ASSVGDWNLEQY
.,TRBJ1-1,TRBV27,ASSLSSRGEAF
.,TRBJ2-3,TRBV7-6,ASSLGGGEGPSDTQY
.,TRBJ2-7,TRBV9,ASSVAYGTASYEQY
.,TRBJ2-7,TRBV9,ASSGGPDVFYEQY
.,TRBJ2-7,TRBV7-3,ASSLLQGPGYEQY
.,TRBJ2-1,TRBV9,ASSVGGDHVINEQF
.,TRBJ2-1,TRBV7-9,ASSLDTDNEQF
.,TRBJ2-7,TRBV28,ASSLDGQANPYEQY
.,TRBJ2-1,TRBV6-6,ASSTWSSYNEQF
.,TRBJ2-3,TRBV5-4,ASSPEAGSTDTQY
.,TRBJ2-1,TRBV9,ASSVPNNGGRRHEQF
.,TRBJ2-1,TRBV5-1,ASSFEKYPGDEQF